The sequence of this TCR beta chain was determined in a study of T cells in Graves' hyperthyroidism and ophthalmopathy. Across the study: Specimen type is peripheral blood, collected at initial diagnosis prior to any treatment.

In patients aged 18 to 65, hyperthyroidism was newly diagnosed, with duration under 2 months. Amplification of TCR beta CDR3 regions used RNA as the template. RT-PCR in the first round (using the HTBI primer set) targeted the TCR CDR3. One entry per CDR3 protein, called by TCRdb with MiXCR from the multiplex PCR reads. Among around 260,000 distinct CDR3 sequences listed, approximately 26% were seen once. The CDR3 covers 14 residues. CDR1 is MNHNS, CDR2 SASEGT, per germline. Trimming cost V 6 bases and J 1 base, with 13 bases left between them. This sequence joins TRBV6-1 and TRBJ2-7; D may be TRBD1 (5 bases). Sequenced material: blood. The sequence was collected from a middle-aged man with Graves' hyperthyroidism that later progressed to Graves' ophthalmopathy. This CDR3 reads CASRLGHGSYEQYF. DNA of the CDR3: TGTGCCAGCAGGCTCGGACATGGGTCCTACGAGCAGTACTTC.